The source of this T cell receptor beta chain is a study of breast tumors, draining lymph nodes, adjacent tissues. Study outcomes and limitations: Tumor repertoires ranked between lymph nodes and nontumor tissue in diversity, with V and J gene preferences. Tumor T cell lymph node origin was a supported hypothesis, not proven. Luminal-like breast cancer showed significantly greater tumor-nontumor repertoire similarity than basal-like breast cancer did. Data fit most tumor T cells coming from lymph node, expanding in tumor.

This clonotype was picked up many times. Its specificity is unknown. V shed 6 bases and J 5 bases; nucleotides not matched to a gene: 8. The CDR3 has 14 residues. Germline V CDR1 and CDR2: LNHDA, SQIVND (reference sequence). From the multiplex PCR reads, TCRdb called clonotypes with MiXCR, one entry per CDR3 protein. Of about 270,000 distinct CDR3 sequences detected, 30% to 35% appear once; the ten largest clones hold approximately 1%. Samples came from axillary lymph nodes draining the breast cancer. Sample: axillary lymph node tissue. The chain carries TRBV19 and TRBJ2-7; TRBD2 matches 9 bases. This TCR derives from a female donor with breast cancer. Some clones in this sample may be carry-over from other donors' samples. The CDR3 bases are TGTGCCAGTAGCAATAGCGGGAGTCAGAACGAGCAGTACTTC. Translating it yields CASSNSGSQNEQYF.